What follows describes a single TCR beta chain. Its antigen specificity is not known. Base qualities are not recorded, but no much larger clone differs from it by a single base. The data were taken from a study of cytomegalovirus exposure and HLA in healthy donors (dated by TCRdb to the late 2010s). General notes on the study: According to a later analysis, one platform produced both the roughly 120 validation repertoires and the approximately 600 repertoires of the first cohort. The study aimed to test whether signatures of past pathogen exposure could be identified by cataloging public T cell receptors. Along with the approximately 670-subject first cohort, a separate validation cohort of over a hundred different subjects was used. The study combined high-throughput TCR immunosequencing, statistical association of individual TCRs with disease status, and machine learning to predict cytomegalovirus infection status. Study-wide conclusions, independent of this receptor: In vitro tests confirmed that three of the cytomegalovirus-associated TCR beta chains recognize cytomegalovirus antigens. Cytomegalovirus status was reported to be diagnosed by the classifier with high specificity and sensitivity in both the original and validation cohorts. Most TCR sequences were observed very rarely across donors, whereas some public TCRs were present in many individuals. The authors suggested that the approach could potentially be extended to other disease states and immunological phenotypes. A later analysis found that TCRs clustered in the first cohort also tended to co-occur in the roughly 120 validation repertoires, with approximately 93% of cluster scores above 0. A total of 164 TCR beta chains were listed by the study as associated with cytomegalovirus. The validation cohort had no HLA typing available for a later analysis, so co-occurrence within that cohort was assessed over all 120 or so repertoires.

Receptor amplification or capture employed the immunoSEQ multiplex PCR assay. In the authors' own workflow: A statistical classification framework was built for diagnosing cytomegalovirus status from the catalog of TCR beta chain sequences. TCRdb mirrors the immuneACCESS table, restricted to in-frame sequences. Some clones are absent from its copies; in checked studies, under half trace to an unresolved V gene, and the reason for the others is unknown. From that table come the V and J calls and clone size; the DNA was used to work out D and trimming. This sample lists just under 75,000 clones; approximately 94% were detected once. The top ten clonotypes cover roughly 3.2% of the sample. Separate from the approximately 700-subject first cohort, the validation cohort of 120 subjects was the group to which the donors belonged. V loses 8 bases of germline sequence and J loses 6 bases, and the interval between the two ends is 25 bases. The CDR3 sequence holds 16 residues, the cysteine and phenylalanine included. The entry retains the CDR3 DNA only, 48 bases that are in frame from base 1. The germline V gene sets CDR1 to SNHLY and CDR2 to FYNNEI.

The TCR was taken from a woman in her late teens or twenties in good health and CMV-seropositive. The V gene is TRBV2 and the J gene is TRBJ1-2; a tentative D match to TRBD1 spans 6 bases. Sequenced sample: PBMCs. The CDR3 reads CASRLSQGTQLDGYTF. DNA sequence: TGTGCCAGCCGATTAAGTCAGGGGACCCAGCTTGATGGCTACACCTTC.